Listed below are T cell receptor beta chains from one sample, sequenced in a study of T cell responses to AZD1222 COVID-19 vaccine. TCRdb's copy holds only in-frame clones and misses some; the assay was immunoSEQ multiplex PCR. The repertoire holds 150,000 to 200,000 clones, with roughly nine tenths as singletons. The sequencing used peripheral blood, collected 28 days after the second AZD1222 dose. Source of these receptors: an adult who received the AZD1222 COVID-19 vaccine. Both conserved end residues are part of each CDR3.

TRBJ2-3	TRBV10-1	CASSVLAGDTQYF
TRBJ2-7	TRBV12-3/TRBV12-4	CASSQLGYEQYF
TRBJ2-7	TRBV18	CASSPGLVYEQYF
TRBJ1-1	TRBV19	CASSIIRAPQNTEAFF
TRBJ2-2	TRBV10-1	CASIPPTSGLTGELFF
TRBJ1-4	TRBV5-1	CASSLALLSVTNEKLFF
TRBJ1-1	TRBV13	CASSFSDRGTEAFF
TRBJ1-5	TRBV23-1	CASSQWSRSGQPQHF
TRBJ2-2	TRBV7-9	CASSLVGTDTGELFF
TRBJ2-1	TRBV10-2	CASSRLAVNYNEQFF
TRBJ2-5	TRBV3-1/TRBV3-2	CASSQDLGRIGGTQYF
TRBJ2-1	TRBV13	CASSLGRSYNEQFF
TRBJ1-3	TRBV18	CASSAIDGTGNTIYF
TRBJ2-5	TRBV7-8	CASTPETGKETQYF
TRBJ1-2	TRBV7-2	CASSLAIGQGGGYTF
TRBJ2-1	TRBV2	CASSSPLAGAYNEQFF
TRBJ2-5	TRBV5-8	CASSLVASGRKRETQYF
TRBJ2-1	TRBV2	CASSNTVNEQFF
TRBJ2-7	TRBV19	CASSMGLAGGSNEQYF
TRBJ1-1	TRBV19	CASSIGTEAFF
TRBJ1-2	TRBV4-2	CASSQLQGGYGYTF
TRBJ1-3	TRBV5-6	CASSLSRNTIYF
TRBJ2-7	TRBV7-9	CASSFDIDEQYF
TRBJ1-1	TRBV29-1	CSVEGLGDMNTEAFF
TRBJ2-5	TRBV6-2/TRBV6-3	CASSYLGGPQETQYF
TRBJ2-3	TRBV9	CASSVAAFTDTQYF
TRBJ1-6	TRBV10-2	CASSEYGAALQSPLHF